A selection of T cell receptor beta chains follows, all from one sample in a study of blood T cell repertoires in COVID-19. Produced via immunoSEQ multiplex PCR; TCRdb's table is partial and in-frame only. The table lists 320,000 or so clones, 75% to 90% of them singletons. Material: PBMCs or T cells enriched from blood (not recorded which). Every receptor here comes from a man aged 25-45 years who had recovered from COVID-19. Both conserved end residues are part of each CDR3. The D gene is left open where the match is weak. Not all rows give a size; the values are once, few, many and, for expanded clones, a class.

v_call	j_call	clone_size	d_call	cdr3_nt	cdr3_aa
TRBV5-4	TRBJ1-2	.	.	TGTGCCAGCAGCTTGGCAGGGGACTATGGCTACACCTTC	CASSLAGDYGYTF
TRBV29-1	TRBJ2-5	.	TRBD2	TGCAGCGCCCATAGCGGGGGGTCTGGAGAGACCCAGTACTTC	CSAHSGGSGETQYF
TRBV6-2/TRBV6-3	TRBJ1-4	.	.	TGTGCCAGCAGTTCCCCTACGTGGCTCCTGGGCCAAGAGCTTGAAAAACTGTTTTTT	CASSSPTWLLGQELEKLFF
TRBV5-1	TRBJ2-5	.	TRBD1	TGCGCCAGCAGCCAAGGACTCTGGGACAGGGGTAAAGAGACCCAGTACTTC	CASSQGLWDRGKETQYF
TRBV10-3	TRBJ1-1	.	.	TGTGCCATCAGAGAAAGCGCTATCTTGGGCACTGAAGCTTTCTTT	CAIRESAILGTEAFF
TRBV27	TRBJ1-6	.	.	TGTGCCAGCAGTTTATTTAGCATCGGCACGAATTCACCCCTCCACTTT	CASSLFSIGTNSPLHF
TRBV5-4	TRBJ2-7	.	TRBD2	TGTGCCAGCAGCTTCATCCTAGCGGGGGCCGTCTCCTACGAGCAGTACTTC	CASSFILAGAVSYEQYF
TRBV27	TRBJ2-7	.	TRBD1	TGTGCCAGCAGTTCACGGACAGGGCCCTACGAGCAGTACTTC	CASSSRTGPYEQYF
TRBV5-1	TRBJ2-7	.	TRBD1	TGCGCCAGCAGCTGGAACCTTCCCGGGACAGGGAGTTACGAGCAGTACTTC	CASSWNLPGTGSYEQYF
TRBV28	TRBJ1-5	.	.	TGTGCCAGCAGGATACAGGGCCATCAGCCCCAGCATTTT	CASRIQGHQPQHF
TRBV28	TRBJ1-1	.	.	TGTGCCAGCAGTTACGGGGTGGTCACTGAAGCTTTCTTT	CASSYGVVTEAFF
TRBV19	TRBJ2-5	.	TRBD1	TGTGCCAGTAGTATAAAGGACAGGGTGGGAGAGACCCAGTACTTC	CASSIKDRVGETQYF
TRBV19	TRBJ2-7	.	.	TGTGCCAGTAGGATAAGCGACGGGAGATACTACGAGCAGTACTTC	CASRISDGRYYEQYF
TRBV27	TRBJ1-5	.	.	TGTGCCAGCAGTTTAATGGGTAGCCAGAGGCCCCAGCATTTT	CASSLMGSQRPQHF
TRBV28	TRBJ1-2	.	.	TGTGCCAGCAGTTTCCACAGGGTTAATGGCTACACCTTC	CASSFHRVNGYTF
TRBV4-1	TRBJ1-2	once	.	TGCGCCAGCAGCCCCAGGGAGGGGCCGAATGGCTATGGCTACACCTTC	CASSPREGPNGYGYTF